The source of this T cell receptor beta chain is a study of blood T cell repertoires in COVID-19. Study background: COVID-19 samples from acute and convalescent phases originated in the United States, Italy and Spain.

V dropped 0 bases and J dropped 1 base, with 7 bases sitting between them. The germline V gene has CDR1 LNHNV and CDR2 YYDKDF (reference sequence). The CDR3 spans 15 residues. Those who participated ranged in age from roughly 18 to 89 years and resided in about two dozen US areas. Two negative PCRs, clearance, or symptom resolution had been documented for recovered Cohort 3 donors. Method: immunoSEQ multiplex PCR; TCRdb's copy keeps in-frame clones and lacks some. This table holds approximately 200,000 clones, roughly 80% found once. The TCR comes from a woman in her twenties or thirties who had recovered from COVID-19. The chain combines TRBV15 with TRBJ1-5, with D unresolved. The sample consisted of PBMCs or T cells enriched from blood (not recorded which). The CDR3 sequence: CATSRDLYSNQPQHF. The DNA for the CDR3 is TGTGCCACCAGCAGAGATCTCTACAGCAATCAGCCCCAGCATTTT.